The clone carrying this TCR beta chain showed up many times. Its cognate antigen is unknown. The ends were cut back, 3 bases at V and 6 bases at J, with 9 bases in the middle. The CDR3 covers 13 residues. TCRdb itself ran the 5' RACE reads through MiXCR, one entry per CDR3 protein. The sample contains more than 90,000 distinct CDR3 sequences, roughly 8.9% of which appear only once. These data belong to a study of T cells after yellow fever vaccination. Study overall: Fractions with few cells were prepared using SMART-Seq v4 Ultra Low Input.

Study-wide results and caveats: Weaker, the secondary response peaked sooner, at day 5 versus 15. Among all clonotypes, a small share was observed in both CD4 and CD8 compartments.

Sequenced material: CD8+ T cells sorted from PBMCs, taken 45 days after the yellow fever booster vaccination. This clonotype was obtained from a man aged 25 to 40 who received the YFV17D yellow fever vaccine. J is TRBJ2-1 and V is TRBV12-3 or TRBV12-4; D gene unclear. CDR3 DNA: TGTGCCAGCAGTTTCTTTCCCGGCAATGAGCAGTTCTTC. Protein sequence: CASSFFPGNEQFF.